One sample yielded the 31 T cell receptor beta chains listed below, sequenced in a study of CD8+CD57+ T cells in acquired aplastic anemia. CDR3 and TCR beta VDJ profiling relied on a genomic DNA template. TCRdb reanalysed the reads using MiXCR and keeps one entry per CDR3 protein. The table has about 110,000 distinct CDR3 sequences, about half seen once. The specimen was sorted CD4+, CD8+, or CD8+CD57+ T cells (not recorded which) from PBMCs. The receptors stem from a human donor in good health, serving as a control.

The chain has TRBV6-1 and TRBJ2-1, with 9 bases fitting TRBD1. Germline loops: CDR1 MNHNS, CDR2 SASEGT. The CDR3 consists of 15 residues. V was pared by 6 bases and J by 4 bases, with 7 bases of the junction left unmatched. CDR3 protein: CASSRTGDEYNEQFF. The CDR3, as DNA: TGTGCCAGCAGCCGGACAGGGGATGAATACAATGAGCAGTTCTTC.

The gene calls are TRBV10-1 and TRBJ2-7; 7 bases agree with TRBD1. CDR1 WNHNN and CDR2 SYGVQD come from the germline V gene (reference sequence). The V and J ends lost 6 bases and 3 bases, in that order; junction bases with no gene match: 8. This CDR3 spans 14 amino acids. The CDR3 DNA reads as TGCGCCAGCAGCGAAGACAGGGAAAACTACGAGCAGTACTTC. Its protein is CASSEDRENYEQYF.

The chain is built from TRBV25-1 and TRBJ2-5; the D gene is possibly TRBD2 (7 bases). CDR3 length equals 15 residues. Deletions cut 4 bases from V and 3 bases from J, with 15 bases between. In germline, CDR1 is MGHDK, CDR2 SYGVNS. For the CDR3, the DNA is TGTGCCAGCAGTGGGGGGGGCAGGGCCGAAGAGACCCAGTACTTC. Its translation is CASSGGGRAEETQYF.

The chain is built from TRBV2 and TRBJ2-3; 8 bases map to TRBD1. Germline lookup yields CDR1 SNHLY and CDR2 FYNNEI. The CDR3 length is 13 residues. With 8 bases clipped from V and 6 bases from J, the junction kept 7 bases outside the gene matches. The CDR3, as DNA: TGTGCCAGCGAGACAGGGGTTCGGGATACGCAGTATTTT. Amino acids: CASETGVRDTQYF.

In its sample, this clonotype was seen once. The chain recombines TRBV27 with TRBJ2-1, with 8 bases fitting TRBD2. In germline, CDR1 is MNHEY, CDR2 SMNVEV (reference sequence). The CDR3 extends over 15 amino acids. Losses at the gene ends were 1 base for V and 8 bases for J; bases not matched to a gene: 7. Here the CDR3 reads CASSLYRGGPDEQFF. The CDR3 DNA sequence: TGTGCCAGCAGTTTATATCGGGGGGGGCCGGATGAGCAGTTCTTC.

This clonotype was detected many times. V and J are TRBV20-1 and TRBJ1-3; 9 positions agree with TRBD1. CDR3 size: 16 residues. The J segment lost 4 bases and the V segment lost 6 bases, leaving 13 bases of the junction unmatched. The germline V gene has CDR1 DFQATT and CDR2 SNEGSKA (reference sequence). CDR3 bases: TGCAGTGCCGTCCCAAAAGGACAGGGGATCGGAAACACCATATATTTT. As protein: CSAVPKGQGIGNTIYF.

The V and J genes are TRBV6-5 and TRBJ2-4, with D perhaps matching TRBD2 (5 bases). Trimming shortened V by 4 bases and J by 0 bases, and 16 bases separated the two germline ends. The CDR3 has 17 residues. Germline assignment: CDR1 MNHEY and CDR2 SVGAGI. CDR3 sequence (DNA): TGTGCCAGCAGTTCCCCTTCTAGCAACATAGCCAAAAACATTCAGTACTTC. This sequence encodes CASSSPSSNIAKNIQYF.

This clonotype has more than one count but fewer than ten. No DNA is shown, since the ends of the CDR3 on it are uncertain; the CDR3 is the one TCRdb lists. CDR3 region: CASSAYNEQFFGPGTRHF. The V call is TRBV25-1, the J call TRBJ1-5; the table's TRBD1 call for D was not verified on the DNA. Germline V gives CDR1 MGHDK, CDR2 SYGVNS. Ends included, the CDR3 has 18 residues.

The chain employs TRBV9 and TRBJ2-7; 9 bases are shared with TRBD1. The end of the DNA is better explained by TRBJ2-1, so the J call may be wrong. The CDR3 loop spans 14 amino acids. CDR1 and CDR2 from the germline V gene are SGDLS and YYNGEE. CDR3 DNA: TGTGCCAGCAGCGGCGGGACAGGGCTCAATGAGCAGTTCTTC. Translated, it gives CASSGGTGLNEQFF.

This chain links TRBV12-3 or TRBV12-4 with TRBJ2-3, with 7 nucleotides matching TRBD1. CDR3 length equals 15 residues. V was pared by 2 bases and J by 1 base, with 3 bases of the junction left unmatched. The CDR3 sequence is CASSLSGQGTDTQYF. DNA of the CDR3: TGTGCCAGCAGTTTAAGTGGACAGGGCACAGATACGCAGTATTTT.

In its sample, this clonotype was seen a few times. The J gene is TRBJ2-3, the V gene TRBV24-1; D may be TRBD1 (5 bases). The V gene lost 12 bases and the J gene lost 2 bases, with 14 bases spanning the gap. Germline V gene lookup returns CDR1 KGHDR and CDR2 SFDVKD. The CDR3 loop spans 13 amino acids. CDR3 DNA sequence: TGTGCCGTCGGACATACGTACACAGATACGCAGTATTTT. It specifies CAVGHTYTDTQYF.

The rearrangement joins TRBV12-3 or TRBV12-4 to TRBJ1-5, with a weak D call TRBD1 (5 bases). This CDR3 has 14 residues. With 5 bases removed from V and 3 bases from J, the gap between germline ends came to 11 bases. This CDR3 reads CASSDSDTNQPQHF. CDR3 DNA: TGTGCCAGCAGTGACAGCGATACCAATCAGCCCCAGCATTTT.

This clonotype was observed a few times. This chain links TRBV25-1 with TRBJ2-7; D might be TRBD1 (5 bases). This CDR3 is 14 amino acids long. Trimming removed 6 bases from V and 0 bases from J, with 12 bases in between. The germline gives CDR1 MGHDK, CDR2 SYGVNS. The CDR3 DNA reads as TGTGCCAGCAGCCCCGGACACAGCTCCTACGAGCAGTACTTC. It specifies CASSPGHSSYEQYF.

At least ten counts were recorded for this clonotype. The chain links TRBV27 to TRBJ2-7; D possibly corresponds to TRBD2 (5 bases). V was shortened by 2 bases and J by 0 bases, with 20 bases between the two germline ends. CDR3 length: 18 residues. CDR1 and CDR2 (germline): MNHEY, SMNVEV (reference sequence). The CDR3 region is CASSLISPGVLSSYEQYF. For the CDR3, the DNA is TGTGCCAGCAGTTTAATTTCCCCCGGGGTTCTAAGCTCCTACGAGCAGTACTTC.

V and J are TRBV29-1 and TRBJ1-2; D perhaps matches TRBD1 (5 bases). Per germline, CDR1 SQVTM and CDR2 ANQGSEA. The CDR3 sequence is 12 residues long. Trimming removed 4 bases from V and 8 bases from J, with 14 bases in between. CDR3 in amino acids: CSVVAGVEGYTF. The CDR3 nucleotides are TGCAGCGTTGTAGCGGGGGTGGAAGGCTACACCTTC.

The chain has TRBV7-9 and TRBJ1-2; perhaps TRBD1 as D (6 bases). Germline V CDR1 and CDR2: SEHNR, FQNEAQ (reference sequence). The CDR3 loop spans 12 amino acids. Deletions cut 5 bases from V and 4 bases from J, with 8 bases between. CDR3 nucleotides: TGTGCCAGCAGCATGACAGGCTATGGCTACACCTTC. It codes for CASSMTGYGYTF.

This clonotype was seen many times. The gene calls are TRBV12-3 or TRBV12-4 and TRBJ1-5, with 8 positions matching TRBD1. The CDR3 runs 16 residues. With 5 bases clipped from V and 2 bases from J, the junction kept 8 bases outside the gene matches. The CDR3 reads CASSLEGTGGNQPQHF. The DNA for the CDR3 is TGTGCCAGCAGTCTGGAAGGGACAGGTGGCAATCAGCCCCAGCATTTT.

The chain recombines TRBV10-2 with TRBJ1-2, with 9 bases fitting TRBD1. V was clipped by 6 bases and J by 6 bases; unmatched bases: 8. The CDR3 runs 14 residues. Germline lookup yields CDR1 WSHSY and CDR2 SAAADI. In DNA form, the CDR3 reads TGCGCCAGCAGAGGAAGGACAGGGGTTCATGGCTACACCTTC. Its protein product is CASRGRTGVHGYTF.

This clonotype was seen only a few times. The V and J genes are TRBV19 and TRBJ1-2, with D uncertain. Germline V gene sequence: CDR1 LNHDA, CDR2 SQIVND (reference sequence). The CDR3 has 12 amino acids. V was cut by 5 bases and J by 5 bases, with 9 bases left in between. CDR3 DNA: TGTGCCAGTAGTCGACATCTTTATGGCTACACCTTC. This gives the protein CASSRHLYGYTF.

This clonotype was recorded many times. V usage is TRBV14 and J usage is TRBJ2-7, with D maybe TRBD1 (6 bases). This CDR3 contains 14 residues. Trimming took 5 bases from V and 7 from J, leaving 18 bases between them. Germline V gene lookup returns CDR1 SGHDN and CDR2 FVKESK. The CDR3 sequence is CASSFRDIWREQYF. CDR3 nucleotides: TGTGCCAGCAGCTTTCGGGACATCTGGAGAGAGCAGTACTTC.

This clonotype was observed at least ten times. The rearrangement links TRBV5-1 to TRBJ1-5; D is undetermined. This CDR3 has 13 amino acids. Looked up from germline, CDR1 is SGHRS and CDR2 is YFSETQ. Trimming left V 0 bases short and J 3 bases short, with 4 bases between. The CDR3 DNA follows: TGCGCCAGCAGCTTGGGTAACAATCAGCCCCAGCATTTT. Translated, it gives CASSLGNNQPQHF.

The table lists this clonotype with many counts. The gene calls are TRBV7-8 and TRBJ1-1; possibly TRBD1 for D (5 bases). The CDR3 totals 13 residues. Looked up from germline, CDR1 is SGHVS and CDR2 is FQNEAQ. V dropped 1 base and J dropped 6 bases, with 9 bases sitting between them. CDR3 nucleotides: TGTGCCAGCAGCTTAGGGGGCCTAGCTGAAGCTTTCTTT. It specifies CASSLGGLAEAFF. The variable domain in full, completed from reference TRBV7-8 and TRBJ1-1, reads GAGVSQSPRYKVAKRGQDVALRCDPISGHVSLFWYQQALGQGPEFLTYFQNEAQLDKSGLPSDRFFAERPEGSVSTLKIQRTQQEDSAVYLCASSLGGLAEAFFGQGTRLTVV.

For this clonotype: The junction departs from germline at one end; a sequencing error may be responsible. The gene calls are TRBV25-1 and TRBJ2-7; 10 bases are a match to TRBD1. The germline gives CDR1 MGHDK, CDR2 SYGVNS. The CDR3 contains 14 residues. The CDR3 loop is CACSARDRGYEQYF. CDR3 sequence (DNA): TGTGCCTGCAGTGCTCGGGACAGGGGTTACGAGCAGTACTTC.

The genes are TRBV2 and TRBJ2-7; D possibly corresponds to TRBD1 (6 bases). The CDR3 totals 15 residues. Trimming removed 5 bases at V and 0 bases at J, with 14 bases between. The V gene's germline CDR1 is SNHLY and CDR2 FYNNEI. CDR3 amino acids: CASSIYRETSYEQYF. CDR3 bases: TGTGCCAGCAGTATTTACAGGGAAACCTCCTACGAGCAGTACTTC.

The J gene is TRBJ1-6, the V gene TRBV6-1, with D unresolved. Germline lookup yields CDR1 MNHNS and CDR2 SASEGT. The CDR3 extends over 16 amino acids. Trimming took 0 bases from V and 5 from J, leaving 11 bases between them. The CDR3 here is CASSEALGFNNSPLHF. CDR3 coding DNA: TGTGCCAGCAGTGAAGCGCTAGGATTTAATAATTCACCCCTCCACTTT.

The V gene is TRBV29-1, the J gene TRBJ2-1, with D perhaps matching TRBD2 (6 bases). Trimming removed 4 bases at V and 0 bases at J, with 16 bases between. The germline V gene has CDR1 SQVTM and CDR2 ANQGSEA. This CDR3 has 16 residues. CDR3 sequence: CSVVVAGHSSYNEQFF. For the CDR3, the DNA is TGCAGCGTTGTAGTTGCGGGGCATAGCTCCTACAATGAGCAGTTCTTC.

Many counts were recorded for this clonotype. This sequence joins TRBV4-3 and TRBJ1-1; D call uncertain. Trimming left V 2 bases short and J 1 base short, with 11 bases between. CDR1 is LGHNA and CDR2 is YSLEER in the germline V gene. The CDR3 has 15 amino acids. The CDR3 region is CASSQSNGPNTEAFF. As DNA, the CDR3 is TGCGCCAGCAGCCAAAGTAACGGACCGAACACTGAAGCTTTCTTT.

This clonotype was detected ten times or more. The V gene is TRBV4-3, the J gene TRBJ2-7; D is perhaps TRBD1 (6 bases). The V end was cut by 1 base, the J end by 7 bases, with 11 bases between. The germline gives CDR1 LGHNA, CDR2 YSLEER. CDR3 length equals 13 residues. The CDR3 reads CASSQAQRGEQYF. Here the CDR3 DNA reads TGCGCCAGCAGCCAAGCCCAAAGGGGGGAGCAGTACTTC.

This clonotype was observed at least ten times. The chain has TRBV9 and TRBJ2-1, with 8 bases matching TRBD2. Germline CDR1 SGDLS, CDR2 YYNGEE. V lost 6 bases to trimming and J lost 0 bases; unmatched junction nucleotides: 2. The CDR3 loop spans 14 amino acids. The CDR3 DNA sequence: TGTGCCAGCAACGGGGGGGACTCCTACAATGAGCAGTTCTTC. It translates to CASNGGDSYNEQFF.

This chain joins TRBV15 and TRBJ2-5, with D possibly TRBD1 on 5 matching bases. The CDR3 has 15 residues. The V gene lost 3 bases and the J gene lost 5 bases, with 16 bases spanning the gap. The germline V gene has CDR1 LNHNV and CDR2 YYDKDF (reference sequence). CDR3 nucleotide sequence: TGTGCCACCAGCAGGGAGTCGCAGGGCTTGGAGACCCAGTACTTC. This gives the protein CATSRESQGLETQYF.

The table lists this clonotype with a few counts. CDR3 nucleotides: TGTGCCGCCGCTACCGGGACAGGGGGCCACGAGCAGTACTTC. Amino acids: CAAATGTGGHEQYF. This rearrangement joins TRBV10-3 to TRBJ2-7; 12 nucleotides match TRBD1. Germline V gene sequence: CDR1 ENHRY, CDR2 SYGVKD. CDR3 length equals 14 residues. V was pared by 11 bases and J by 5 bases, with 10 bases of the junction left unmatched.